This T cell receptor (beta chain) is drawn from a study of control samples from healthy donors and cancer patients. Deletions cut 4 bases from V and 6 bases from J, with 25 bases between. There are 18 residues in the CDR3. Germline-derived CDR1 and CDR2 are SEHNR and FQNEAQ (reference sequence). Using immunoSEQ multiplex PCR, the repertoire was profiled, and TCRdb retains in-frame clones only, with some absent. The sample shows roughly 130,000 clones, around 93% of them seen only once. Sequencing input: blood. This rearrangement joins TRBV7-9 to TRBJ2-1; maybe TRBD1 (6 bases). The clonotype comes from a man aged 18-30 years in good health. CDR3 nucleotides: TGTGCCAGCAGCTCCACCGAACCCGAGAAAGACAGGACCAATGAGCAGTTCTTC. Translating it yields CASSSTEPEKDRTNEQFF.